This T cell receptor (beta chain) derives from a study of monozygotic twins with inflammatory bowel disease. Blood samples, whole and unsorted for T cells, yielded the isolated total RNA. TCRdb re-called the 5' RACE reads and shows each CDR3 protein once, DNA omitted. The clone table shows fewer than 400,000 distinct CDR3 sequences, with the ten largest holding 5.6%. As concerns this clonotype: Its cognate antigen is unknown.

Study-wide points: The sharing of clonotypes with others was lower in IBD patients than in healthy twins, especially with disease activity. The inverse Simpson measure of TCRbeta diversity was lower in IBD patients than in healthy co-twins.

This clonotype originated in a human donor with ulcerative colitis or Crohn's disease, or a healthy co-twin of an affected twin (not recorded which). The sequencing input was blood.

CDR3 protein: CASSSSYAGREQYF. The rearrangement joins TRBV12-3 or TRBV12-4 to TRBJ2-7; TCRdb indicates TRBD1, and absent DNA this call remains unverified. CDR3 length: 14 amino acids.